This T cell receptor (beta chain) is from a study of TIL therapy for anti-PD-1-resistant metastatic lung cancer. Concerning this clone itself: Its specificity is not known.

The libraries were made with immunoSEQ v3. Libraries were sequenced to around 2 million read pairs (survey) or roughly 4.5-6.5 million (deep). Generated by immunoSEQ multiplex PCR, the TCRdb table keeps only in-frame clones and is missing some. The sample has around 100,000 clones; around 71% are singletons. Study-level findings and limits: This highly selected cohort may not generalize to typical lung cancer patients. Compared with baseline intratumoral T cells, expanded TIL cultures were more clonal and less diverse (around 5.9% vs 31%). Many TIL product clones were absent from baseline tumor, suggesting clonal contraction.

Indicated time point: pre-treatment sample, taken before nivolumab and TIL therapy. Most excised metastases sampled were pleural nodules or supraclavicular lymph nodes. The CDR3 spans 15 residues. The V gene end was trimmed by 5 bases and the J gene end by 1 base; junction bases not matched to a gene: 6. Per the germline V gene, CDR1 is SNHLY and CDR2 is FYNNEI. V usage is TRBV2 and J usage is TRBJ2-7; 9 positions agree with TRBD1. The TCR comes from a person between 30 and 79 years old with non-small cell lung cancer. The source was tumor tissue, collected at baseline. The CDR3 DNA is TGTGCCAGCAGTTCTCCGGGACAGGGTTCCTACGAGCAGTACTTC. It yields the protein CASSSPGQGSYEQYF.